Shown below are 6 T cell receptor beta chains from a single sample sequenced in a study of blood T cell repertoires in COVID-19. The table came from immunoSEQ multiplex PCR; TCRdb's copy has only in-frame clones and leaves some out. The table lists roughly 150,000 clones, 65% to 85% of them singletons. Sequenced input: peripheral blood. These receptors originate from a human donor in a cohort sampled during active COVID-19.

The V call is TRBV7-2, the J call TRBJ2-4; TRBD1 might be the D (6 bases). V was pared by 7 bases and J by 0 bases, with 10 bases between. Germline assignment: CDR1 SGHTA and CDR2 FQGNSA. The CDR3 has 14 amino acids. In DNA form, the CDR3 reads TGTGCCAGCACCGGGGACAAAGCCAAAAACATTCAGTACTTC. Its protein is CASTGDKAKNIQYF.

The gene calls are TRBV7-9 and TRBJ2-7; 9 bases are shared with TRBD1. Unmatched junction bases numbered 8, after V lost 2 bases and J lost 12 bases. CDR1 and CDR2 from the germline V gene are SEHNR and FQNEAQ (reference sequence). The CDR3 is 13 amino acids. CDR3 residues: CASSLYDRGVLYF. DNA for the CDR3: TGTGCCAGCAGCTTATATGACAGGGGGGTCCTGTACTTC.

The V and J genes are TRBV15 and TRBJ1-4; TRBD1 is a possible D gene (6 bases). CDR3 length equals 14 residues. Looked up from germline, CDR1 is LNHNV and CDR2 is YYDKDF (reference sequence). The V end was cut by 5 bases, the J end by 4 bases, with 11 bases between. CDR3 sequence: CATSWGRGNEKLFF. For the CDR3, the DNA is TGTGCCACCAGCTGGGGCAGGGGTAATGAAAAACTGTTTTTT. Variable domain in full (rest from reference TRBV15 and TRBJ1-4): DAMVIQNPRYQVTQFGKPVTLSCSQTLNHNVMYWYQQKSSQAPKLLFHYYDKDFNNEADTPDNFQSRRPNTSFCFLDIRSPGLGDTAMYLCATSWGRGNEKLFFGSGTQLSVL.

The V gene is TRBV28, the J gene TRBJ2-1, with a weak D call TRBD1 (6 bases). The CDR3 extends over 13 amino acids. V was clipped by 9 bases and J by 2 bases, with 11 bases between them. The germline CDR1 and CDR2 sequences are MDHEN and SYDVKM. CDR3 coding DNA: TGTGCCAGTAGGGACACTACCTACAATGAGCAGTTCTTC. Amino acid sequence: CASRDTTYNEQFF.

The chain employs TRBV6-5 and TRBJ2-1; TRBD1 aligns across 9 bases. The V gene end was trimmed by 4 bases and the J gene end by 4 bases; junction bases not matched to a gene: 5. CDR3 size: 15 residues. Germline loops: CDR1 MNHEY, CDR2 SVGAGI. This chain's CDR3 is CASSWETGGYNEQFF. In DNA, the CDR3 is TGTGCCAGCAGTTGGGAGACAGGGGGGTACAATGAGCAGTTCTTC.

This clone was observed a handful of times. This chain uses TRBV9 with TRBJ1-3, with D unresolved. CDR1 and CDR2 (germline): SGDLS, YYNGEE. V dropped 0 bases and J dropped 4 bases, with 5 bases sitting between them. CDR3 size: 13 residues. CDR3 bases: TGTGCCAGCAGCGTAGAACAGGGAAACACCATATATTTT. It codes for CASSVEQGNTIYF. The full variable domain, rest sourced from reference TRBV9 and TRBJ1-3, is DSGVTQTPKHLITATGQRVTLRCSPRSGDLSVYWYQQSLDQGLQFLIQYYNGEERAKGNILERFSAQQFPDLHSELNLSSLELGDSALYFCASSVEQGNTIYFGEGSWLTVV.